In this sample, the clone carrying this TCR beta chain turned up a few times. Its antigen is undetermined. The study reverse transcribed the entire isolated RNA, so it sequenced expressed TCRB transcripts. For naive, central memory and regulatory T cell samples, reads averaged approximately 3.9 million. TCRdb's copy holds only in-frame clones and misses some; the assay was immunoSEQ multiplex PCR. This table holds 900,000 or so clones, about a sixth found once. The ends were cut back, 3 bases at V and 7 bases at J, with 7 bases in the middle. This CDR3 is built from 11 residues. Germline V lookup: CDR1 DFQATT, CDR2 SNEGSKA (reference sequence). The sample is drawn from a study of beta chain features in type 1 diabetes. Overall study: Investigators examined some 110,000,000 sorted cells across all samples.

Purities in excess of 95% were seen in all sorted populations. Overall study findings and caveats: Compared with healthy donors, patients appeared to share more similar naive, central memory and regulatory TCRB repertoires.

The chain couples TRBV20-1 to TRBJ2-1; the D is unclear. The sequencing sample was made of naive CD4+ T cells from blood. The TCR sequence derives from a woman in her late teens or twenties in good health. The CDR3: CSASRPNEQFF. DNA for the CDR3: TGCAGTGCTAGCAGACCGAATGAGCAGTTCTTC.